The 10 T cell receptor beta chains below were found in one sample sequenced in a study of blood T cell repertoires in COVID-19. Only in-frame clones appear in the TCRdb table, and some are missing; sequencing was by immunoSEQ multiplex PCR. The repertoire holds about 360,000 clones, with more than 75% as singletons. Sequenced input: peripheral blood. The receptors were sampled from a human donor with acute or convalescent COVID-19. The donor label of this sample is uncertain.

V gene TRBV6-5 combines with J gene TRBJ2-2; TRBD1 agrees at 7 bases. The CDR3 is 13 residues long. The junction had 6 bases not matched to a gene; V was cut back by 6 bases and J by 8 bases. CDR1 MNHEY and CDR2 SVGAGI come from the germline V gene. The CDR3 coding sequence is TGTGCCAGCAGAGACAGGGTACGAGGGGAGCTGTTTTTT. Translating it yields CASRDRVRGELFF.

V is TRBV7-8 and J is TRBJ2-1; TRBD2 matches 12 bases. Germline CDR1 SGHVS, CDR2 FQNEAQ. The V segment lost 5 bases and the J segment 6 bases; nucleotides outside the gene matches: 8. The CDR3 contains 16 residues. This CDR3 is CASSATLAGGLNEQFF. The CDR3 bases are TGTGCCAGCAGCGCAACACTAGCGGGGGGTCTCAATGAGCAGTTCTTC. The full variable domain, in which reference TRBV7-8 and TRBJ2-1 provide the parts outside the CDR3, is GAGVSQSPRYKVAKRGQDVALRCDPISGHVSLFWYQQALGQGPEFLTYFQNEAQLDKSGLPSDRFFAERPEGSVSTLKIQRTQQEDSAVYLCASSATLAGGLNEQFFGPGTRLTVL.

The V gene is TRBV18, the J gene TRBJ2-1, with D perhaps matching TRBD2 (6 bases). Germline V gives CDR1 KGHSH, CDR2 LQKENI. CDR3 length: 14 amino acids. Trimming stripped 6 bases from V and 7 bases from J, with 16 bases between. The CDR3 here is CASSLPGLKNEQFF. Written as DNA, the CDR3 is TGTGCCAGCTCGCTTCCGGGACTGAAAAATGAGCAGTTCTTC.

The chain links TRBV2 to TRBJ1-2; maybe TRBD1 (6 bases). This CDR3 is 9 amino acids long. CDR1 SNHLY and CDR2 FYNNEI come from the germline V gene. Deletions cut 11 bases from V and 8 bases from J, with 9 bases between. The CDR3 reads CAGTGGYTF. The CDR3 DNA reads TGTGCCGGTACAGGGGGCTACACCTTC.

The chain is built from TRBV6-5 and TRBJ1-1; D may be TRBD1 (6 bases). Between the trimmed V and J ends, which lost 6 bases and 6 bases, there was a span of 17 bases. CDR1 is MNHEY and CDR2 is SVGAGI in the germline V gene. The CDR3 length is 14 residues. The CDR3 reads CASRPPPRGSEAFF. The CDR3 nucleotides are TGTGCCAGCAGACCCCCGCCCAGGGGATCTGAAGCTTTCTTT.

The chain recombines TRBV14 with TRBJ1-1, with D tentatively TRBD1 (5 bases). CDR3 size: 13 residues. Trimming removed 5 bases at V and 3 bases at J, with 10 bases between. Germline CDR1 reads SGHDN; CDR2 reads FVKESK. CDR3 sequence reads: CASSRQIHTEAFF. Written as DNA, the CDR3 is TGTGCCAGCAGCAGACAGATCCACACTGAAGCTTTCTTT.

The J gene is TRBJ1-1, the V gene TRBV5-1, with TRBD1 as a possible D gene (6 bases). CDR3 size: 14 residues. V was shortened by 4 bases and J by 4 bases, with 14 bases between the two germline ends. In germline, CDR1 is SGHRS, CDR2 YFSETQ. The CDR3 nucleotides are TGCGCCAGCAGCCAAGACGCAGGGGTCACTGAAGCTTTCTTT. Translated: CASSQDAGVTEAFF.

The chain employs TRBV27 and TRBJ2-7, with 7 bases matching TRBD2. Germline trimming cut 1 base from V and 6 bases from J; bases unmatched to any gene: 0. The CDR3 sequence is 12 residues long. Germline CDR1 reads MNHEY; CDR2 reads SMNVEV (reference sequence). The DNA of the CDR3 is TGTGCCAGCAGTTTATGGGGGGGCGAGCAGTACTTC. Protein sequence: CASSLWGGEQYF.

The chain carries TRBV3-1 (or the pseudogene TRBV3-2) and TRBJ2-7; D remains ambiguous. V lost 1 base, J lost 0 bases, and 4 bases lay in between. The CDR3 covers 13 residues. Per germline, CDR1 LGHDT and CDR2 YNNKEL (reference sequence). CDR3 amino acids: CASSQVSSYEQYF. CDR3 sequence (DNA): TGTGCCAGCAGCCAAGTCAGCTCCTACGAGCAGTACTTC.

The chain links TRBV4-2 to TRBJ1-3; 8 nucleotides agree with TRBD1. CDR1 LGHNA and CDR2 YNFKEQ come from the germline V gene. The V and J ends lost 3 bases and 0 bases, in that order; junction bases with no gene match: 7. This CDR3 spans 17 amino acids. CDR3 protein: CASSQNRGESSGNTIYF. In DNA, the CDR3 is TGTGCCAGCAGCCAGAACAGGGGGGAGAGCTCTGGAAACACCATATATTTT.